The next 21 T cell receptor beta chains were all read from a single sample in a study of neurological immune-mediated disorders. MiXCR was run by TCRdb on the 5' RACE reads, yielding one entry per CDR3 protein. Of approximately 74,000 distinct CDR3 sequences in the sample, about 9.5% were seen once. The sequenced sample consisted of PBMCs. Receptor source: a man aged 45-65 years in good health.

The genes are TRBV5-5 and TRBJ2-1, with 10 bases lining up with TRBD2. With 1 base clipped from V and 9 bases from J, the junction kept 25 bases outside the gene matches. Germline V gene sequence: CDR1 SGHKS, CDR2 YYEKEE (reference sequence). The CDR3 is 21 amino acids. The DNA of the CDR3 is TGTGCCAGCAGCTTGAGTGGGCAGGGGGGCACTAGCGGGGCCGTTCTGTCTGAGCAGTTCTTC. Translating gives CASSLSGQGGTSGAVLSEQFF.

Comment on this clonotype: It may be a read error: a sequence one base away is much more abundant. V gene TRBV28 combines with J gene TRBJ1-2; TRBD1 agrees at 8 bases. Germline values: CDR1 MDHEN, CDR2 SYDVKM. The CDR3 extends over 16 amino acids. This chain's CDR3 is CAISSDGGRGRDGYTF. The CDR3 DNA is TGTGCCATCAGTTCAGACGGGGGCAGGGGGCGGGACGGCTACACCTTC.

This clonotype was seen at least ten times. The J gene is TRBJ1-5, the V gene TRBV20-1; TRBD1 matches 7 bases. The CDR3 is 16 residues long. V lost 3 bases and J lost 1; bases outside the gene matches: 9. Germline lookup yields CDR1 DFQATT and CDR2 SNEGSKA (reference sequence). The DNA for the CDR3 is TGCAGTGCTAGGGAACCGAACAGGGGAAGCAATCAGCCCCAGCATTTT. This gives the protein CSAREPNRGSNQPQHF.

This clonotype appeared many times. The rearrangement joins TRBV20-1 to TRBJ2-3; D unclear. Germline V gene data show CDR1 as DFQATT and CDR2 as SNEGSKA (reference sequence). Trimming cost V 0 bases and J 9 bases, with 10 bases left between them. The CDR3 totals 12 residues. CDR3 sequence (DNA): TGCAGTGCTAGAGATTTTGTGGGGACGCAGTATTTT. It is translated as CSARDFVGTQYF.

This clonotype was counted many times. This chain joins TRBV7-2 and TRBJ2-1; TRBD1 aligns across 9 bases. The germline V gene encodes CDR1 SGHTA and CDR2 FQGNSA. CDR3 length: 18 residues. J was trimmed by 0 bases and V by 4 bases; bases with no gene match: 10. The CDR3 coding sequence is TGTGCCAGCAGCTCCGGGACAGGGACTGAAAGCTCCTACAATGAGCAGTTCTTC. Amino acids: CASSSGTGTESSYNEQFF.

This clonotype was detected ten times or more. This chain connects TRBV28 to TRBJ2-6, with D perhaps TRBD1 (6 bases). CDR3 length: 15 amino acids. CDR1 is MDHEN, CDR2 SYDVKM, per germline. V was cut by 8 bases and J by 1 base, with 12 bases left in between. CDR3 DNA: TGTGCCAGCTGGGCAGGGGATTCTGGGGCCAACGTCCTGACTTTC. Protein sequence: CASWAGDSGANVLTF.

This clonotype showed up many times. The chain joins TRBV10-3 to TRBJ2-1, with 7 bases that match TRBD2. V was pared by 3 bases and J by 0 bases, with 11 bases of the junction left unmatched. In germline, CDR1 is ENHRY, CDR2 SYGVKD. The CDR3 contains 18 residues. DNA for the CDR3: TGTGCCATCAGTGATTTCGGTAGCGGGCGTAGCTCCTACAATGAGCAGTTCTTC. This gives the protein CAISDFGSGRSSYNEQFF.

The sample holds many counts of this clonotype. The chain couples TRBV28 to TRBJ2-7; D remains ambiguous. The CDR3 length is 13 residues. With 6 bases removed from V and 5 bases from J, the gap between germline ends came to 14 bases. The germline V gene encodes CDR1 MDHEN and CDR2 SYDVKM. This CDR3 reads CASSSRNVDEQYF. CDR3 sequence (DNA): TGTGCCAGCAGCTCGCGCAACGTCGACGAGCAGTACTTC.

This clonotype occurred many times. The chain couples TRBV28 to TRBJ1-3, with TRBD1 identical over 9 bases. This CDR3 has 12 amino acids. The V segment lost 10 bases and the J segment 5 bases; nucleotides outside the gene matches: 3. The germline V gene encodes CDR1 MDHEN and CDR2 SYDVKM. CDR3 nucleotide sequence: TGTGCCACCGGGACAGGGAGAAACACCATATATTTT. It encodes CATGTGRNTIYF. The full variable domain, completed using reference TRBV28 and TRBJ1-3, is DVKVTQSSRYLVKRTGEKVFLECVQDMDHENMFWYRQDPGLGLRLIYFSYDVKMKEKGDIPEGYSVSREKKERFSLILESASTNQTSMYLCATGTGRNTIYFGEGSWLTVV.

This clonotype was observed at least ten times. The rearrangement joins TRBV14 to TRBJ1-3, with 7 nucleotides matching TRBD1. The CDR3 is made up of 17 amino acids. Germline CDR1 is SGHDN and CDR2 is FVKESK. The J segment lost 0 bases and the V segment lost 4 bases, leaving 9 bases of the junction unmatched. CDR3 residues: CASSPRTGLVSGNTIYF. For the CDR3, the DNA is TGTGCCAGCAGCCCTCGGACAGGTCTGGTCTCTGGAAACACCATATATTTT.

CDR3 amino acids: CASSRGLASRDTQYF. The CDR3 DNA reads TGTGCCAGCAGCAGGGGACTAGCGTCTCGGGATACCCAGTACTTC. This chain uses TRBV9 with TRBJ2-5; TRBD2 agrees at 10 bases. This CDR3 is built from 15 residues. V was pared by 4 bases and J by 8 bases, with 11 bases of the junction left unmatched. The V gene's germline CDR1 is SGDLS and CDR2 YYNGEE.

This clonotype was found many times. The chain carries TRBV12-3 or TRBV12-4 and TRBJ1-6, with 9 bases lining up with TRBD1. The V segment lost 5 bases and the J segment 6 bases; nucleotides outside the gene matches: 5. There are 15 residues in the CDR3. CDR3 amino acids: CASSPRGQGNSPLHF. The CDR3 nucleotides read TGTGCCAGCAGTCCTCGGGGACAGGGTAATTCACCCCTCCACTTT.

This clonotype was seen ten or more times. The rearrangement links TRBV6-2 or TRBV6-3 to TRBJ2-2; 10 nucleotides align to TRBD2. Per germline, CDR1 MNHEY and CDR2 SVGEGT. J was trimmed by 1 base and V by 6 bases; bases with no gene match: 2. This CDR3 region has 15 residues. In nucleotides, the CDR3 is TGTGCCAGCAGCCGGACTAGCGGGAACACCGGGGAGCTGTTTTTT. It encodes CASSRTSGNTGELFF.

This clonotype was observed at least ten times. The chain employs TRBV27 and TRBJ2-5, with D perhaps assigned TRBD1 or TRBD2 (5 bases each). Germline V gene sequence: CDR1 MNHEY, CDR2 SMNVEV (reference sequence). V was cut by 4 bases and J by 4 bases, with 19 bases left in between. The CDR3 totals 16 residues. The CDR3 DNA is TGTGCCAGCAGTTGGGGGTCGGCAGGCCGCAGAGAGACCCAGTACTTC. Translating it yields CASSWGSAGRRETQYF.

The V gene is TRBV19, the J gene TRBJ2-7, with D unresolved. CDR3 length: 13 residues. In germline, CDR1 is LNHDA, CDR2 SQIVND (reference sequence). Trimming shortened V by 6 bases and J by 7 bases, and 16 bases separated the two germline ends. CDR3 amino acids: CASSLSDLGEQYF. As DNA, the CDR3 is TGTGCCAGTAGCCTCAGTGATCTCGGAGAGCAGTACTTC. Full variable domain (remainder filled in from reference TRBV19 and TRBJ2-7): DGGITQSPKYLFRKEGQNVTLSCEQNLNHDAMYWYRQDPGQGLRLIYYSQIVNDFQKGDIAEGYSVSREKKESFPLTVTSAQKNPTAFYLCASSLSDLGEQYFGPGTRLTVT.

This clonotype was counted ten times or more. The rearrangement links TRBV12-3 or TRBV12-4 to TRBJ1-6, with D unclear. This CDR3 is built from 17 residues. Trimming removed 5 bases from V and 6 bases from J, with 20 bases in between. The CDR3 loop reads CASSPLSPGGSNSPLHF. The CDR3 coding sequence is TGTGCCAGCAGTCCTTTATCTCCTGGCGGTAGTAATTCACCCCTCCACTTT.

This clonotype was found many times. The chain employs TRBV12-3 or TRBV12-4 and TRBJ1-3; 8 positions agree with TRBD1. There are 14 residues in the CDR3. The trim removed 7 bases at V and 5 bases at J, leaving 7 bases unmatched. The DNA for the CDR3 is TGTGCCAGCAATATCGGACAGGGAAGAAACACCATATATTTT. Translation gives CASNIGQGRNTIYF.

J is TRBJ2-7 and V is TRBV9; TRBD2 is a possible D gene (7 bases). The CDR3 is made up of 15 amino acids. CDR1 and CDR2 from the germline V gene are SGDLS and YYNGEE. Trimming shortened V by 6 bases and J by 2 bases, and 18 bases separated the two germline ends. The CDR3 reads CASTPLGGLAYEQYF. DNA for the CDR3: TGTGCCAGCACCCCTCTGGGGGGGCTGGCCTACGAGCAGTACTTC.

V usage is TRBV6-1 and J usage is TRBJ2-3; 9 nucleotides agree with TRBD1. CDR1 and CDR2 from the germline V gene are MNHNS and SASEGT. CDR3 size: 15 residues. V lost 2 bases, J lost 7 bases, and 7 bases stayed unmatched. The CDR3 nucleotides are TGTGCCAGCAGTGAATGGAGGACAGGGGTGAATACGCAGTATTTT. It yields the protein CASSEWRTGVNTQYF.

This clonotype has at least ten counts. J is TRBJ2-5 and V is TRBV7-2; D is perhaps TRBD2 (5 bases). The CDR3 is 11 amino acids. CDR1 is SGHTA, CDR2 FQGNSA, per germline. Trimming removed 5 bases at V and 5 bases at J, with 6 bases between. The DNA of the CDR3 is TGTGCCAGCAGCACGGGGGAGACCCAGTACTTC. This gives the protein CASSTGETQYF.

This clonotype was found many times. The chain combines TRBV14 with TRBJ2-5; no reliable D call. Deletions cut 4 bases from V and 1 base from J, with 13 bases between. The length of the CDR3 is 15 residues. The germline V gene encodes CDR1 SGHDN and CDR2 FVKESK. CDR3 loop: CASSRGSISQETQYF. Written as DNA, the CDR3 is TGTGCCAGCAGCCGGGGATCTATTTCCCAAGAGACCCAGTACTTC.